This T cell receptor beta chain emerged from a study of chemoradiotherapy in HPV16-positive cancers. Points from the study as a whole: Better recurrence-free survival went with HPV-responsive T-cell expansion in HPV16-positive patients.

A note on this clone: Its antigen remains unknown.

Sequencing used immunoSEQ multiplex PCR; TCRdb keeps in-frame clones, though not all of them. The sample has 30,000 to 40,000 clones, over 80% seen once. Trimming stripped 5 bases from V and 2 bases from J, with 10 bases between. The germline V gene encodes CDR1 SGHAT and CDR2 FQNNGV. This CDR3 has 15 amino acids. This specimen was blood, taken from a patient who underwent chemoradiotherapy. The chain recombines TRBV11-2 with TRBJ2-6; D ambiguous. This sequence was found in a human donor with HPV-associated anogenital cancer. The CDR3 is CASSRLLAGANVLTF. The CDR3 DNA sequence: TGTGCCAGCAGCCGCCTTTTGGCTGGGGCCAACGTCCTGACTTTC.